These 9 T cell receptor beta chains were sequenced from one sample in a study of blood T cell repertoires in COVID-19. Assay used: immunoSEQ multiplex PCR; TCRdb lists only in-frame clones, some missing. The data hold 270,000 or so clones, with about nine tenths observed a single time. Sequencing used PBMCs or T cells enriched from blood (not recorded which). The receptors were sampled from a woman between 40 and 55 years old with acute COVID-19.

V usage is TRBV5-1 and J usage is TRBJ2-2; a possible D gene is TRBD2 (6 bases). The CDR3 has 16 amino acids. Germline loops: CDR1 SGHRS, CDR2 YFSETQ. The germline V and J ends were trimmed by 0 bases and 1 base, with 10 bases remaining between them. CDR3 in DNA: TGCGCCAGCAGCTTGGATATAGCGGTGAACACCGGGGAGCTGTTTTTT. It encodes CASSLDIAVNTGELFF.

The sample holds one count of this clone. This chain uses TRBV7-2 with TRBJ2-2; no clear D. This CDR3 is built from 16 residues. Germline lookup yields CDR1 SGHTA and CDR2 FQGNSA. Trimming left V 3 bases short and J 3 bases short, with 14 bases between. CDR3 nucleotides: TGTGCCAGCAGCTTGATAGCCCAGTTGGACACCGGGGAGCTGTTTTTT. Protein sequence: CASSLIAQLDTGELFF.

This rearrangement joins TRBV24-1 to TRBJ1-2; TRBD1 matches at 10 bases. Germline V gene data show CDR1 as KGHDR and CDR2 as SFDVKD. V shed 3 bases and J 1 base; nucleotides not matched to a gene: 13. The CDR3 contains 19 residues. The CDR3 DNA reads TGTGCCACCAGTGATAGCCCTGGGACAGGGGAGCGCTTTAACTATGGCTACACCTTC. As protein: CATSDSPGTGERFNYGYTF.

The chain joins TRBV6-5 to TRBJ1-1; weak D call: TRBD1 (5 bases). The CDR3 consists of 13 residues. V was pared by 8 bases and J by 5 bases, with 15 bases between. CDR1 is MNHEY and CDR2 is SVGAGI in the germline V gene. The DNA of the CDR3 is TGTGCCAGCGGGGGGAAAATCAGAACTGAAGCTTTCTTT. Amino acid sequence: CASGGKIRTEAFF.

The V and J genes are TRBV6-5 and TRBJ1-5; D perhaps matches TRBD1 (6 bases). The CDR3 extends over 14 amino acids. Trimming left V 4 bases short and J 5 bases short, with 12 bases between. The germline V gene has CDR1 MNHEY and CDR2 SVGAGI. The CDR3 is CASSSDSIYQPQHF. The CDR3 coding sequence is TGTGCCAGCAGTTCGGACAGCATCTATCAGCCCCAGCATTTT.

This sequence joins TRBV2 and TRBJ2-1, with D perhaps TRBD2 (6 bases). Germline V gives CDR1 SNHLY, CDR2 FYNNEI. The CDR3 spans 12 residues. Trimming took off 7 bases at V and 6 bases at J, with 10 bases between the two ends. In nucleotides, the CDR3 is TGTGCCAGCACGGGCGGGGCCAATGAGCAGTTCTTC. Translated, it gives CASTGGANEQFF.

The chain joins TRBV3-1 (or the pseudogene TRBV3-2) to TRBJ1-1; TRBD1 is a possible D gene (5 bases). This CDR3 has 14 residues. Germline CDR1 and CDR2: LGHDT and YNNKEL (reference sequence). Trimming cost V 4 bases and J 0 bases, with 9 bases left between them. The CDR3 nucleotides are TGTGCCAGCAGCCTACCAGGGATGAACACTGAAGCTTTCTTT. Translating gives CASSLPGMNTEAFF.

The CDR3 loop reads CASSLFDREGWYGYTF. CDR3 DNA: TGTGCCAGCAGCTTATTCGACCGGGAGGGTTGGTATGGCTACACCTTC. This chain connects TRBV7-8 to TRBJ1-2; no definite D call. From germline, CDR1 is SGHVS and CDR2 FQNEAQ. The CDR3 extends over 16 amino acids. Deletions cut 2 bases from V and 5 bases from J, with 18 bases between.

The chain combines TRBV4-1 with TRBJ2-1; 9 bases are shared with TRBD2. This CDR3 comprises 18 residues. Germline V gene data show CDR1 as MGHRA and CDR2 as YSYEKL. Trimming cost V 4 bases and J 0 bases; bases outside gene matches: 10. CDR3 residues: CASSRLAGEISSYNEQFF. The CDR3 DNA sequence: TGCGCCAGCAGCCGGTTAGCGGGAGAGATTAGCTCCTACAATGAGCAGTTCTTC.